This T cell receptor beta chain is from a study of cytomegalovirus exposure and HLA in healthy donors. Study information: A later analysis reported the approximately 120 validation repertoires used the same platform as the roughly 670 first-cohort repertoires.

Some clones are missing from TCRdb's copy, which holds only in-frame ones; the method was immunoSEQ multiplex PCR. In the table there are roughly 250,000 clones, 90% of which are singletons. General study points: CMV antigen specificity of a few CMV-associated chains was confirmed in vitro. TCR beta chains numbering under 200 were designated cytomegalovirus-associated.

Turning to this clone: The antigen is not known.

Germline CDR1 reads MGHRA; CDR2 reads YSYEKL. The V end was cut by 0 bases, the J end by 5 bases, with 13 bases between. The CDR3 contains 15 residues. The receptor comes from a woman under 30 in good health and CMV-seronegative. The sequenced sample consisted of PBMCs. This sequence joins TRBV4-1 and TRBJ1-1; TRBD1 might be the D (5 bases). CDR3 bases: TGCGCCAGCAGCCAAGATACGGGGGTCGGTACTGAAGCTTTCTTT. Protein sequence: CASSQDTGVGTEAFF.